This TCR beta chain appears in the sequencing data of a study of blood T cells in healthy people across ages. Study-level points and caveats: A greater number of naive CD4+ cells and higher diversity distinguished long-lived donors from aged donors. In these data, TCR beta diversity tracked strongly with naive T cell percentage.

This clonotype has only a few counts. Its target is not known. V lost 0 bases to trimming and J lost 5 bases; unmatched junction nucleotides: 4. The CDR3 covers 15 residues. The germline V gene has CDR1 KGHSH and CDR2 LQKENI. The donors, healthy Caucasians from Russia, were aged about 6 to 100. PBMCs numbering at least 6.5 million were isolated per sample. A J-beta primer mix and a sample-barcoded 5' primer were used in a second PCR of about 6 to 12 cycles. MiXCR was run by TCRdb on the 5' RACE reads, yielding one entry per CDR3 protein. The sample shows 550,000 to 800,000 distinct CDR3 sequences, approximately 21% of them seen only once.

V gene TRBV18 combines with J gene TRBJ2-5; TRBD2 agrees at 9 bases. The TCR originated in a man aged 70 or older in good health. The sample comprised blood. CDR3 protein: CASSPPTSGSETQYF. The CDR3 region has the DNA TGTGCCAGCTCACCACCGACTAGCGGATCTGAGACCCAGTACTTC.